This T cell receptor beta chain stems from a study of OX40 agonist ivuxolimab in advanced cancers. Study-level information: Patients received ivuxolimab, an intravenous treatment, every 2 weeks at 0.01 to 10 mg/kg.

Findings of the study overall: The study observed clonal expansion of CD4+ and CD8+ blood T cells by week 6 at 0.1 to 3.0 mg/kg.

Produced via immunoSEQ multiplex PCR; TCRdb's table is partial and in-frame only. The sample shows about 26,000 clones, approximately 89% of them seen only once. Trimming took 0 bases from V and 7 from J, leaving 10 bases between them. From germline, CDR1 is MGHRA and CDR2 YSYEKL. The CDR3 sequence is 13 residues long. On this clone: Its target is unknown.

This TCR was sampled from an adult with an advanced solid tumor such as melanoma, head and neck, liver or kidney cancer. This rearrangement joins TRBV4-1 to TRBJ2-7; D is possibly TRBD1 (6 bases). Material: CD4+ or CD8+ T cells sorted from blood, obtained in a trial of the OX40 agonist ivuxolimab. The CDR3 is CASSQEWGREQYF. DNA for the CDR3: TGCGCCAGCAGCCAAGAGTGGGGGCGGGAGCAGTACTTC.